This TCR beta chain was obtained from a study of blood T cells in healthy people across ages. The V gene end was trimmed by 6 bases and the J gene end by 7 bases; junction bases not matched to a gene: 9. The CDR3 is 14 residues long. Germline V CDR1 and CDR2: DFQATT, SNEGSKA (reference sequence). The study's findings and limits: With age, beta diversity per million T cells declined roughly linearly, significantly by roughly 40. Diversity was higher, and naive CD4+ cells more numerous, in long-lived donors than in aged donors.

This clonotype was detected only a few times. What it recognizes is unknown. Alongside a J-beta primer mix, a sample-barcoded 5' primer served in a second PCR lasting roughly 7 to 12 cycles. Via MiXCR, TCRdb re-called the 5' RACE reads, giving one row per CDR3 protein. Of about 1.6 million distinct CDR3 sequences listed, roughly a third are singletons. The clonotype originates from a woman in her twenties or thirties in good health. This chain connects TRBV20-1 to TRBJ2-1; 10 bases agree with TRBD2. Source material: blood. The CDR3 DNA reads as TGCAGTGCCCGCCTAGCGGGAGACTTGAATGAGCAGTTCTTC. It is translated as CSARLAGDLNEQFF.